This T cell receptor (beta chain) was observed in a study of blood T cell repertoires in COVID-19. Study at large: Some COVID-19 samples were acute and others convalescent; all came from the United States, Italy and Spain. PBMCs, B-cell-depleted T cells, or T cells provided the cDNA or gDNA that made up the material.

The germline V gene encodes CDR1 LNHDA and CDR2 SQIVND (reference sequence). V was pared by 6 bases and J by 2 bases, with 3 bases of the junction left unmatched. The CDR3 runs 14 residues. Profiling relied on immunoSEQ multiplex PCR, and the TCRdb table lists in-frame clones only, not all of them. The sample includes some 180,000 clones, 85% to 90% of them seen just once. This clone has only one observation. This chain connects TRBV19 to TRBJ2-1, with 8 bases aligning to TRBD2. This clonotype was obtained from a woman aged 55-70 years with acute or convalescent COVID-19. The material sequenced was peripheral blood. The CDR3 here is CASRTSATYNEQFF. The DNA for the CDR3 is TGTGCCAGTAGGACTAGCGCGACCTACAATGAGCAGTTCTTC.